The 20 T cell receptor beta chains listed next were all sequenced from one sample in a study of PD-L1 blockade in urothelial cancer. The time point denotes: peripheral blood 6 weeks after treatment start. TCRdb's table, derived via immunoSEQ multiplex PCR, lists solely in-frame clones and lacks some. The sample includes approximately 44,000 clones, roughly nine tenths of them seen just once. The sequences come from PBMCs, collected around atezolizumab (anti-PD-L1) treatment. The receptors were sampled from a man aged 70-80 years with urothelial cancer.

V gene TRBV19 combines with J gene TRBJ1-5; D may be TRBD1 (5 bases). V lost 3 bases, J lost 7 bases, and 10 bases lay in between. This CDR3 contains 13 residues. CDR1 is LNHDA and CDR2 is SQIVND in the germline V gene (reference sequence). The CDR3 here is CASSMGGQQPQHF. For the CDR3, the DNA is TGTGCCAGTAGTATGGGGGGTCAACAGCCCCAGCATTTT.

The V and J genes are TRBV20-1 and TRBJ1-5; no definite D call. The germline V gene encodes CDR1 DFQATT and CDR2 SNEGSKA (reference sequence). V was cut by 5 bases and J by 4 bases, with 6 bases left in between. This CDR3 is built from 11 residues. CDR3 sequence: CSASLNQPQHF. As DNA, the CDR3 is TGCAGTGCTTCTCTAAATCAGCCCCAGCATTTT.

This sequence joins TRBV7-6 and TRBJ1-1, with a weak D call TRBD1 (6 bases). The germline V gene encodes CDR1 SGHVS and CDR2 FNYEAQ. The length of the CDR3 is 17 residues. Between the trimmed V and J ends, which lost 4 bases and 0 bases, there was a span of 18 bases. The chain's CDR3 is CASSSLGRQAMNTEAFF. The DNA for the CDR3 is TGTGCCAGCAGCTCCTTGGGCAGACAGGCAATGAACACTGAAGCTTTCTTT. Filled out from reference TRBV7-6 and TRBJ1-1, the complete variable domain reads GAGVSQSPRYKVTKRGQDVALRCDPISGHVSLYWYRQALGQGPEFLTYFNYEAQQDKSGLPNDRFSAERPEGSISTLTIQRTEQRDSAMYRCASSSLGRQAMNTEAFFGQGTRLTVV.

The table lists this clone with a few counts. The J gene is TRBJ1-2, the V gene TRBV7-6; unclear D gene. The CDR3 has 15 amino acids. The V end lost 5 bases, the J end lost 2 bases, and 15 bases lay between the germline ends. Germline V gene sequence: CDR1 SGHVS, CDR2 FNYEAQ. CDR3 protein: CASSAGSTANYGYTF. CDR3 sequence (DNA): TGTGCCAGCAGCGCCGGGTCAACTGCCAACTATGGCTACACCTTC.

V usage is TRBV18 and J usage is TRBJ2-3; 16 bases map to TRBD2. The trim removed 9 bases at V and 4 bases at J, leaving 4 bases unmatched. Per germline, CDR1 KGHSH and CDR2 LQKENI. The CDR3 sequence is 15 residues long. The CDR3 nucleotides are TGTGCCAGTTCCGGGACTAGCGGGAGGGCAGATACGCAGTATTTT. It translates to CASSGTSGRADTQYF. Combining the CDR3 with reference TRBV18 and TRBJ2-3 gives the whole variable domain NAGVMQNPRHLVRRRGQEARLRCSPMKGHSHVYWYRQLPEEGLKFMVYLQKENIIDESGMPKERFSAEFPKEGPSILRIQQVVRGDSAAYFCASSGTSGRADTQYFGPGTRLTVL.

The V call is TRBV5-1, the J call TRBJ1-1; 9 bases agree with TRBD1. The CDR3 runs 15 residues. Trimming took 2 bases from V and 7 from J; bases not matched to a gene: 9. Germline V CDR1 and CDR2: SGHRS, YFSETQ. The CDR3 loop reads CASSFESGTGFEAFF. CDR3 coding DNA: TGCGCCAGCAGCTTTGAATCCGGGACAGGGTTTGAAGCTTTCTTT.

This chain uses TRBV7-9 with TRBJ1-4, with D possibly being TRBD1 (5 bases). Trimming left V 3 bases short and J 4 bases short, with 12 bases between. CDR1 SEHNR and CDR2 FQNEAQ come from the germline V gene (reference sequence). CDR3 length equals 15 residues. CDR3 sequence reads: CASSFGAGDNEKLFF. CDR3 DNA: TGTGCCAGCAGCTTTGGGGCAGGAGATAATGAAAAACTGTTTTTT.

This clone came up once. CDR3 region: CASSLLAGYTGELFF. CDR3 DNA: TGCGCCAGCAGCCTACTAGCGGGTTACACCGGGGAGCTGTTTTTT. The rearrangement joins TRBV4-1 to TRBJ2-2, with 9 bases fitting TRBD2. The V gene's germline CDR1 is MGHRA and CDR2 YSYEKL. V shed 4 bases and J 3 bases; nucleotides not matched to a gene: 3. The CDR3 is 15 amino acids.

The gene calls are TRBV4-2 and TRBJ2-6; tentative D call: TRBD1 (6 bases). The V end lost 4 bases, the J end lost 0 bases, and 13 bases lay between the germline ends. CDR3 length: 17 amino acids. Germline CDR1 and CDR2: LGHNA and YNFKEQ. CDR3 bases: TGTGCCAGCAGCCCCCGGGACACCCGCTCTGGGGCCAACGTCCTGACTTTC. Translated, it gives CASSPRDTRSGANVLTF.

The genes are TRBV13 and TRBJ2-7; 12 nucleotides match TRBD2. Germline V gives CDR1 PRHDT, CDR2 FYEKMQ (reference sequence). V dropped 5 bases and J dropped 1; count of bases not matched to a gene: 6. The CDR3 totals 16 residues. This CDR3 reads CASSPFGLAGSYEQYF. The CDR3 bases are TGTGCCAGCAGCCCTTTCGGACTAGCGGGATCCTACGAGCAGTACTTC.

V usage is TRBV5-1 and J usage is TRBJ1-1; 10 bases are shared with TRBD1. CDR1 is SGHRS, CDR2 YFSETQ, per germline. The ends lost 4 bases at V and 3 bases at J; junction bases unmatched: 6. CDR3 length: 15 residues. The CDR3 DNA sequence: TGCGCCAGCAGCCCGGGACAGGGGAGCTACACTGAAGCTTTCTTT. This encodes CASSPGQGSYTEAFF.

This chain links TRBV6-1 with TRBJ1-1; D not certain. Trimming removed 6 bases at V and 0 bases at J, with 11 bases between. There are 14 residues in the CDR3. The germline CDR1 and CDR2 sequences are MNHNS and SASEGT. CDR3 loop: CASSQRTLNTEAFF. Here the CDR3 DNA reads TGTGCCAGCAGCCAGCGAACCCTGAACACTGAAGCTTTCTTT.

The chain links TRBV7-9 to TRBJ2-1, with 9 bases lining up with TRBD1. This CDR3 contains 14 residues. J gave up 6 bases and V 8 bases, and 8 bases lay outside the gene matches. Germline CDR1 SEHNR, CDR2 FQNEAQ (reference sequence). CDR3 sequence reads: CASSVRDRVNEQFF. DNA of the CDR3: TGTGCCAGCTCTGTCCGGGACAGGGTCAATGAGCAGTTCTTC.

The chain links TRBV6-5 to TRBJ2-5, with D unclear. CDR1 MNHEY and CDR2 SVGAGI come from the germline V gene. The CDR3 totals 14 residues. Trimming cost V 6 bases and J 4 bases, with 15 bases left between them. CDR3 loop: CASSGGSYRETQYF. DNA of the CDR3: TGTGCCAGCAGCGGCGGTTCATATCGAGAGACCCAGTACTTC.

This sequence joins TRBV6-6 and TRBJ1-2; TRBD1 agrees at 7 bases. CDR1 is MNHNY, CDR2 SVGAGI, per germline (reference sequence). The CDR3 extends over 16 amino acids. J gave up 4 bases and V 5 bases, and 13 bases lay outside the gene matches. CDR3 region: CASSGPVDRLAYGYTF. The CDR3 DNA reads TGTGCCAGCAGTGGACCGGTGGACAGGCTGGCCTATGGCTACACCTTC.

This clone was recorded only once. This chain connects TRBV29-1 to TRBJ2-2; tentatively, D is TRBD1 (5 bases). The CDR3 length is 14 residues. CDR1 and CDR2 from the germline V gene are SQVTM and ANQGSEA. Trimming left V 1 base short and J 8 bases short, with 14 bases between. CDR3 residues: CSVEVRSQGGELFF. DNA for the CDR3: TGCAGCGTTGAAGTCCGGTCTCAGGGAGGGGAGCTGTTTTTT.

V gene TRBV2 combines with J gene TRBJ2-6; D may be TRBD2 (6 bases). Trimming pared 6 bases from V and 12 bases from J, leaving 21 bases between. Germline lookup yields CDR1 SNHLY and CDR2 FYNNEI. This CDR3 has 15 amino acids. The CDR3 nucleotides read TGTGCCAGCAGCCCAGGACCTCGGAGGGAGACCGTCCTGACTTTC. This encodes CASSPGPRRETVLTF.

The chain uses TRBV30 and TRBJ2-7; 12 bases line up with TRBD2. J gave up 0 bases and V 2 bases, and 11 bases lay outside the gene matches. This CDR3 spans 18 amino acids. The germline CDR1 and CDR2 sequences are GTSNPN and SVGIG (reference sequence). The chain's CDR3 is CAWSKTSGRSPFSYEQYF. In nucleotides, the CDR3 is TGTGCCTGGAGTAAGACTAGCGGGAGATCTCCTTTCTCCTACGAGCAGTACTTC.

This clone was seen a single time. This chain links TRBV7-2 with TRBJ2-1; D remains unclear. Germline loops: CDR1 SGHTA, CDR2 FQGNSA. This CDR3 contains 16 residues. V was clipped by 1 base and J by 0 bases, with 10 bases between them. Here the CDR3 DNA reads TGTGCCAGCAGCTTAGAGCCGCGGTCCTCCTACAATGAGCAGTTCTTC. It translates to CASSLEPRSSYNEQFF. Together with reference TRBV7-2 and TRBJ2-1, the CDR3 gives the full variable domain: GAGVSQSPSNKVTEKGKDVELRCDPISGHTALYWYRQSLGQGLEFLIYFQGNSAPDKSGLPSDRFSAERTGGSVSTLTIQRTQQEDSAVYLCASSLEPRSSYNEQFFGPGTRLTVL.

The chain has TRBV28 and TRBJ1-1, with D possibly TRBD1 on 5 matching bases. The CDR3 spans 14 residues. Per the germline V gene, CDR1 is MDHEN and CDR2 is SYDVKM. The germline V and J ends were trimmed by 5 bases and 0 bases, with 10 bases remaining between them. CDR3 sequence: CASSPWGVNTEAFF. The CDR3 DNA reads as TGTGCCAGCAGTCCGTGGGGGGTGAACACTGAAGCTTTCTTT.